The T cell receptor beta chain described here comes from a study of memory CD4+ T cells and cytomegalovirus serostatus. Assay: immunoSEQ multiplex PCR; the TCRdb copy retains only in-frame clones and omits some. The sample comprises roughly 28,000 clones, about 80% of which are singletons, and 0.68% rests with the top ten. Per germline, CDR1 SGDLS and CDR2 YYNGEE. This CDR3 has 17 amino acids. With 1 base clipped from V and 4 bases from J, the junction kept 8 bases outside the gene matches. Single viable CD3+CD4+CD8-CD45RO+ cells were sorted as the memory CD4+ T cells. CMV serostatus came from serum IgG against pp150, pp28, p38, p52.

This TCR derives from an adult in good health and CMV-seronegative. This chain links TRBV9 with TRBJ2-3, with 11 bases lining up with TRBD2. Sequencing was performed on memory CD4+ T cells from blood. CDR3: CASSVIPVAGGSDTQYF. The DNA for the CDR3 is TGTGCCAGCAGCGTAATCCCAGTAGCGGGGGGGTCAGATACGCAGTATTTT.